These 17 T cell receptor beta chains were all obtained from the same sample, sequenced in a study of blood T cell repertoires in COVID-19. Here immunoSEQ multiplex PCR was the method, and the copy in TCRdb shows in-frame clones only, minus some. The data contain 150,000 or so clones, 75% to 85% of them singletons. Sequencing was done on a sample of peripheral blood. These receptors all stem from a woman of 80 years or more with active or convalescent COVID-19.

The V call is TRBV25-1, the J call TRBJ2-7; 9 bases line up with TRBD1. The CDR3 consists of 13 residues. Per germline, CDR1 MGHDK and CDR2 SYGVNS. J was trimmed by 2 bases and V by 8 bases; bases with no gene match: 4. CDR3 sequence: CASRQGGTYEQYF. As DNA, the CDR3 is TGTGCCAGCCGACAGGGGGGGACCTACGAGCAGTACTTC.

Turning to this clone: The germline gene is not matched at one end of the junction; a read error may be the cause. V is TRBV7-9 and J is TRBJ2-3; no firm D call. CDR3 length: 12 residues. The germline gives CDR1 SEHNR, CDR2 FQNEAQ (reference sequence). In DNA, the CDR3 is TGTGCCAGCAGCGCTGACAAAGATACGCAATATTTT. This codes for CASSADKDTQYF. The complete variable domain, with remaining parts taken from reference TRBV7-9 and TRBJ2-3, reads DTGVSQNPRHKITKRGQNVTFRCDPISEHNRLYWYRQTLGQGPEFLTYFQNEAQLEKSRLLSDRFSAERPKGSFSTLEIQRTEQGDSAMYLCASSADKDTQYFGPGTRLTVL.

This rearrangement joins TRBV5-1 to TRBJ2-2, with 7 nucleotides matching TRBD1. The trim removed 4 bases at V and 6 bases at J, leaving 9 bases unmatched. The length of the CDR3 is 15 residues. From germline, CDR1 is SGHRS and CDR2 YFSETQ. The CDR3 coding sequence is TGCGCCAGCAGCCTCGGGACAGAAAAACCCGGGGAGCTGTTTTTT. It codes for CASSLGTEKPGELFF.

V and J are TRBV4-3 and TRBJ2-1; possibly TRBD1 for D (7 bases). The CDR3 extends over 15 amino acids. With 0 bases removed from V and 2 bases from J, the gap between germline ends came to 8 bases. Germline CDR1 is LGHNA and CDR2 is YSLEER. Here the CDR3 reads CASSQDRGAYNEQFF. The DNA for the CDR3 is TGCGCCAGCAGCCAAGACAGGGGGGCCTACAATGAGCAGTTCTTC.

This clone has only one observation. The rearrangement joins TRBV5-6 to TRBJ2-7; D uncertain. This CDR3 has 14 residues. Deletions cut 4 bases from V and 2 bases from J, with 13 bases between. Germline assignment: CDR1 SGHDT and CDR2 YYEEEE. CDR3 DNA sequence: TGTGCCAGCAGCCCAAACTATATCCCCTACGAGCAGTACTTC. It encodes CASSPNYIPYEQYF.

This sequence joins TRBV3-1 (or the pseudogene TRBV3-2) and TRBJ2-3, with D possibly matching TRBD2 (7 bases). The CDR3 contains 17 residues. V gave up 3 bases and J gave up 4 bases, with 20 bases separating them. Looked up from germline, CDR1 is LGHDT and CDR2 is YNNKEL (reference sequence). The CDR3 spells CASSHQRIPGGADTQYF. In nucleotides, the CDR3 is TGTGCCAGCAGCCACCAAAGAATCCCGGGGGGCGCAGATACGCAGTATTTT.

The chain has TRBV11-2 and TRBJ2-5; 7 bases agree with TRBD2. The CDR3 totals 15 residues. The trim removed 1 base at V and 5 bases at J, leaving 7 bases unmatched. The V gene's germline CDR1 is SGHAT and CDR2 FQNNGV. The CDR3 DNA reads as TGTGCCAGCAGCTTAGTGGGGGGGAGAGGGGAGACCCAGTACTTC. This gives the protein CASSLVGGRGETQYF. Filled out from reference TRBV11-2 and TRBJ2-5, the complete variable domain reads EAGVAQSPRYKIIEKRQSVAFWCNPISGHATLYWYQQILGQGPKLLIQFQNNGVVDDSQLPKDRFSAERLKGVDSTLKIQPAKLEDSAVYLCASSLVGGRGETQYFGPGTRLLVL.

This chain uses TRBV19 with TRBJ2-1; D remains ambiguous. V lost 9 bases and J 6 bases, leaving 21 bases between the germline ends. The CDR3 totals 15 residues. Germline values: CDR1 LNHDA, CDR2 SQIVND (reference sequence). The CDR3 nucleotides are TGTGCCAGCACCGAGCCCTTCGGCGGAATCAATGAGCAGTTCTTC. It specifies CASTEPFGGINEQFF.

This chain connects TRBV7-9 to TRBJ1-2, with D uncertain. V shed 2 bases and J shed 5 bases, with 21 bases lying between them. The length of the CDR3 is 17 residues. CDR1 is SEHNR, CDR2 FQNEAQ, per germline (reference sequence). CDR3 amino acids: CASSLSVGQTLRYGYTF. The CDR3 bases are TGTGCCAGCAGCTTATCAGTCGGCCAGACCCTGAGGTATGGCTACACCTTC. Filled out from reference TRBV7-9 and TRBJ1-2, the complete variable domain reads DTGVSQNPRHKITKRGQNVTFRCDPISEHNRLYWYRQTLGQGPEFLTYFQNEAQLEKSRLLSDRFSAERPKGSFSTLEIQRTEQGDSAMYLCASSLSVGQTLRYGYTFGSGTRLTVV.

The chain links TRBV9 to TRBJ1-4; 7 bases map to TRBD1. Germline V gene lookup returns CDR1 SGDLS and CDR2 YYNGEE. The CDR3 is made up of 16 amino acids. Trimming took 4 bases from V and 4 from J; bases not matched to a gene: 10. This CDR3 is CASSRTPGQNNEKLFF. The CDR3 DNA reads TGTGCCAGCAGCCGGACTCCGGGACAGAATAATGAAAAACTGTTTTTT.

V is TRBV5-1 and J is TRBJ2-3; TRBD1 is a possible D gene (5 bases). The germline V gene has CDR1 SGHRS and CDR2 YFSETQ. This CDR3 spans 15 amino acids. The ends were cut back, 0 bases at V and 0 bases at J, with 8 bases in the middle. Here the CDR3 reads CASSLGGRSTDTQYF. For the CDR3, the DNA is TGCGCCAGCAGCTTGGGGGGCAGAAGCACAGATACGCAGTATTTT.

The gene calls are TRBV4-1 and TRBJ2-7; 7 positions agree with TRBD1. CDR1 is MGHRA and CDR2 is YSYEKL in the germline V gene. CDR3 length equals 19 residues. The V segment lost 0 bases and the J segment 2 bases; nucleotides outside the gene matches: 16. This chain's CDR3 is CASSQDILSGQHLTYEQYF. CDR3 coding DNA: TGCGCCAGCAGCCAAGACATTCTTTCGGGACAGCACCTTACCTACGAGCAGTACTTC.

The genes are TRBV6-5 and TRBJ1-1, with 9 bases identical to TRBD1. V trimming: 6 bases; J trimming: 1 base; junction bases outside the gene matches: 6. CDR1 MNHEY and CDR2 SVGAGI come from the germline V gene. The CDR3 is 15 amino acids. The CDR3 DNA reads as TGTGCCAGCAGCTACCTGGGACAGGGGAACACTGAAGCTTTCTTT. It translates to CASSYLGQGNTEAFF.

The chain employs TRBV15 and TRBJ2-3; 7 nucleotides align to TRBD2. This CDR3 is built from 18 residues. Trimming cost V 0 bases and J 6 bases; bases outside gene matches: 15. Germline CDR1 is LNHNV and CDR2 is YYDKDF (reference sequence). CDR3 nucleotides: TGTGCCACCAGCAGAGACAAAAGACAAGCGGGGAGGCGTGATACGCAGTATTTT. This encodes CATSRDKRQAGRRDTQYF. The whole variable domain, remainder taken from reference TRBV15 and TRBJ2-3, is DAMVIQNPRYQVTQFGKPVTLSCSQTLNHNVMYWYQQKSSQAPKLLFHYYDKDFNNEADTPDNFQSRRPNTSFCFLDIRSPGLGDTAMYLCATSRDKRQAGRRDTQYFGPGTRLTVL.

CDR3 sequence (DNA): TGTGCCAGCAGCTTACACCCTGGGACAGGGCGAAATCAGCCCCAGCATTTT. It encodes CASSLHPGTGRNQPQHF. The J gene is TRBJ1-5, the V gene TRBV7-9, with 9 bases identical to TRBD1. The CDR3 contains 17 residues. Germline CDR1 SEHNR, CDR2 FQNEAQ (reference sequence). Germline trimming cut 2 bases from V and 4 bases from J; bases unmatched to any gene: 9.

This chain links TRBV5-1 with TRBJ2-3; 12 bases line up with TRBD2. The trim removed 1 base at V and 1 base at J, leaving 13 bases unmatched. The length of the CDR3 is 20 residues. CDR1 is SGHRS and CDR2 is YFSETQ in the germline V gene. The CDR3 region has the DNA TGCGCCAGCAGCTTGAGACCGTCTAGCGGGGGGGCGGTTGGCACAGATACGCAGTATTTT. Translating gives CASSLRPSSGGAVGTDTQYF.

The gene calls are TRBV23-1 and TRBJ1-2, with D uncertain. TRBV23-1 is treated as an ORF (open reading frame) with a function not yet certain. Trimming cost V 2 bases and J 5 bases, with 12 bases left between them. This CDR3 contains 14 residues. The CDR3 bases are TGCGCCAGCAGTCAAGGTGGCAGCGCTTATGGCTACACCTTC. It translates to CASSQGGSAYGYTF.